This T cell receptor beta chain was captured in a study of T cell changes during pregnancy in multiple sclerosis. The germline V gene has CDR1 LNHNV and CDR2 YYDKDF (reference sequence). Trimming cost V 1 base and J 5 bases, with 14 bases left between them. The CDR3 contains 16 residues. Sequenced by immunoSEQ multiplex PCR; TCRdb stores in-frame clones only, minus some. The table has over 80,000 clones, about nine tenths seen once; the top ten hold 0.76%. The chain recombines TRBV15 with TRBJ2-2; D may be TRBD1 (5 bases). Here the sequenced sample was peripheral blood, taken in the second trimester of pregnancy. The sequence derives from a female donor in good health, enrolled as a control in a pregnancy study. Written as DNA, the CDR3 is TGTGCCACCAGCAGAGCAGGGCATCTAAGGACCGGGGAGCTGTTTTTT. Protein sequence: CATSRAGHLRTGELFF.